This is a list of T cell receptor beta chains from one sample in a study of glioma-infiltrating T cells after dendritic cell vaccination. Here immunoSEQ multiplex PCR was the method, and the copy in TCRdb shows in-frame clones only, minus some. In the table there are 90,000 to 140,000 clones, about 90% of which are singletons. This sample comprised blood, obtained after dendritic cell vaccination. The receptors here all came from a human donor with glioblastoma. Each CDR3 is given with its conserved first and last residue. A D gene is named only where the DNA matches it firmly. The size field is filled for only some rows; it gives once, few, many or a size class.

>TRBV11-2|TRBD1|TRBJ1-1|NA
CASSLGQANTEAFF
TGTGCCAGCAGCCTAGGACAGGCGAACACTGAAGCTTTCTTT
>TRBV2|TRBD1|TRBJ1-2|NA
CASTYGGTGVGYTF
TGTGCCAGCACATACGGCGGGACAGGGGTTGGCTACACCTTC
>TRBV19|NA|TRBJ1-4|NA
CASRREGVTNEKLFF
TGTGCCAGCAGGAGGGAGGGAGTTACGAATGAAAAACTGTTTTTT
>TRBV5-1|TRBD1|TRBJ1-6|NA
CASSPGQTNSPLHF
TGCGCCAGCAGTCCGGGACAGACTAATTCCCCCCTCCACTTT
>TRBV6-6|NA|TRBJ1-3|once
CASTLPTAGNTIYF
TGTGCCAGCACCTTACCGACAGCTGGAAACACCATATATTTT
>TRBV5-1|TRBD1|TRBJ2-1|NA
CASSLAARTGGYNEQFF
TGCGCCAGCAGCTTGGCCGCTCGGACAGGGGGTTACAATGAGCAGTTCTTC
>TRBV2|NA|TRBJ2-1|NA
CASKPSGSGYEQFF
TGTGCCAGCAAACCTTCAGGGTCTGGCTATGAGCAGTTCTTC
>TRBV21-1|NA|TRBJ2-3|NA
CASSKANRVRTDTRYF
TGTGCCAGCAGCAAAGCAAACAGGGTGCGGACAGATACGCGGTATTTT
>TRBV5-4|TRBD1|TRBJ2-1|NA
CASRGTVDSYNEQFF
TGTGCCAGCAGAGGGACAGTCGACTCCTACAATGAGCAGTTCTTC
>TRBV5-4|TRBD2|TRBJ2-7|NA
CASSPRSTSGSYEQYF
TGTGCCAGCAGCCCAAGGTCGACTAGCGGGAGTTACGAGCAGTACTTC
>TRBV21-1|NA|TRBJ2-1|NA
CASSKERTNGQFF
TGTGCCAGCAGCAAAGAAAGGACTAACGGGCAGTTCTTC
>TRBV6-1|TRBD2|TRBJ2-1|NA
CASSDGLARSNEQFF
TGTGCCAGCAGTGACGGACTAGCCCGCTCCAATGAGCAGTTCTTC
>TRBV10-1|NA|TRBJ2-2|NA
CASSFNTNTGELFF
TGCGCCAGCAGTTTCAACACGAACACCGGGGAGCTGTTTTTT
>TRBV27|NA|TRBJ2-1|NA
CASSTNSGNEQFF
TGTGCCAGCAGTACCAACTCGGGAAATGAGCAGTTCTTC
>TRBV5-1|NA|TRBJ2-1|NA
CASSLAVSNEQFF
TGCGCCAGCAGCTTGGCCGTGAGTAATGAGCAGTTCTTC
>TRBV5-1|NA|TRBJ1-1|NA
CASSLDRPNTEAFF
TGCGCCAGCAGCTTGGACAGGCCGAACACTGAAGCCTTCTTT